Sequencing of this T cell receptor beta chain was carried out in a study of Graves' ophthalmopathy and Graves' hyperthyroidism. Points from the study as a whole: Most thyroid-expanded clonotypes exceeding 0.001 frequency were also found in blood.

Beta-chain TCR CDR3 regions were amplified from RNA transcripts. Investigators did first-round RT-PCR with HTBI primers, then second-round multiplex PCR. TCRdb redid the calling of the multiplex PCR reads with MiXCR, one entry per CDR3 protein. The table lists 500,000 to 800,000 distinct CDR3 sequences, about 40% of them singletons. Germline V gene data show CDR1 as SGHRS and CDR2 as YFSETQ. The CDR3 length is 16 residues. V lost 0 bases and J lost 4; bases outside the gene matches: 4. This clonotype has ten or more counts. Antigen: not known. The gene calls are TRBV5-1 and TRBJ1-6, with TRBD1 matching 7 bases. The sequencing input was peripheral blood. This clonotype originated in an adult man with Graves' ophthalmopathy. CDR3 nucleotide sequence: TGCGCCAGCAGCTTGGCCTGGGACAGTTATAATTCACCCCTCCACTTT. This codes for CASSLAWDSYNSPLHF.